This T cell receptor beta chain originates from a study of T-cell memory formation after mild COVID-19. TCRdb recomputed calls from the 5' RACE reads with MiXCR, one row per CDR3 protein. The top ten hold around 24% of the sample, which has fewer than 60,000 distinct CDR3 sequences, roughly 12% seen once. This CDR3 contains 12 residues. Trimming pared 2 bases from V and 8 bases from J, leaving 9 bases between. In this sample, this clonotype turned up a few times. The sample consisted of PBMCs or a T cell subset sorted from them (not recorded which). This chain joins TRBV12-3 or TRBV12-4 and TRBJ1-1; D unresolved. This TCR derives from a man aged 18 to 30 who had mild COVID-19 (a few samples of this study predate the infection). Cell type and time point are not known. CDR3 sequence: CASSLRAEEAFF. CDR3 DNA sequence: TGTGCCAGCAGTTTACGAGCAGAAGAAGCTTTCTTT.